A single sample is the source of the 24 T cell receptor beta chains below, sequenced in a study of regulatory T cells in long-lasting Graves disease. Described time point: newly diagnosed GD, antithyroid drugs for less than 3 months. There was RNA extracted from PBMCs, and the TCR library was made from it. Investigators prepared the TCR beta libraries by applying iRepertoire HTBI primers and Arm-PCR of CDR3 regions. TCRdb reprocessed the multiplex PCR reads with MiXCR, giving one entry per CDR3 protein. This sample carries hundreds of thousands of distinct CDR3 sequences, roughly 15% of them seen once, and the ten largest clones take about 20%. These data were likewise used in another study, on T cells in Graves' hyperthyroidism and ophthalmopathy.

Sequencing used peripheral blood mononuclear cells (PBMCs), obtained at new diagnosis, from a patient treated with antithyroid drugs. The receptor set was obtained from a woman aged 30 to 39 with Graves disease.

The CDR3 region has the DNA TGTGCCAGCAGCTCAGCCTGGGTTGCCGAGCAGTACTTC. Protein sequence: CASSSAWVAEQYF. The chain uses TRBV6-1 and TRBJ2-7, with D hard to call. Germline lookup yields CDR1 MNHNS and CDR2 SASEGT. CDR3 size: 13 residues. V was clipped by 6 bases and J by 6 bases, with 15 bases between them.

J is TRBJ2-3 and V is TRBV28; D is possibly TRBD2 (6 bases). The CDR3 is 14 amino acids. Trimming left V 6 bases short and J 4 bases short, with 14 bases between. Germline CDR1 reads MDHEN; CDR2 reads SYDVKM. The CDR3: CASSQGGPSDTQYF. CDR3 DNA: TGTGCCAGCAGCCAAGGAGGGCCCTCAGATACGCAGTATTTT.

The V call is TRBV20-1, the J call TRBJ2-3, with 9 bases lining up with TRBD2. The V gene's germline CDR1 is DFQATT and CDR2 SNEGSKA (reference sequence). Losses at the gene ends were 5 bases for V and 0 bases for J; bases not matched to a gene: 6. The CDR3 runs 15 residues. CDR3 DNA sequence: TGCAGTGCTGGGACGACTAGCGGAAGCACAGATACGCAGTATTTT. Residues: CSAGTTSGSTDTQYF.

This clonotype came up many times. At one end, the junction sequence differs from germline, possibly due to a read error. The V and J genes are TRBV5-1 and TRBJ1-1; no firm D call. The CDR3 is 18 amino acids. Germline V gene sequence: CDR1 SGHRS, CDR2 YFSETQ. CDR3 sequence: CASSLFGRTGLGNTEAFF. The CDR3 coding sequence is TGTGCCAGCAGCTTGTTTGGCAGGACGGGATTGGGGAACACTGAAGCTTTCTTT.

The chain joins TRBV20-1 to TRBJ2-7; D not certain. The CDR3 has 14 amino acids. The germline V gene has CDR1 DFQATT and CDR2 SNEGSKA (reference sequence). Trimming shortened V by 6 bases and J by 3 bases, and 18 bases separated the two germline ends. CDR3 sequence: CSALAYVSSYEQYF. The CDR3 DNA reads TGCAGTGCACTCGCCTACGTTTCGAGCTACGAGCAGTACTTC.

The chain is built from TRBV29-1 and TRBJ2-1, with TRBD1 matching over 10 bases. The CDR3 spans 14 residues. CDR1 is SQVTM and CDR2 is ANQGSEA in the germline V gene. With V trimmed by 4 bases and J by 4 bases, 4 bases remained unmatched. CDR3 residues: CSVGDRGPYNEQFF. The CDR3 nucleotides are TGCAGCGTTGGCGACAGGGGGCCTTACAATGAGCAGTTCTTC.

This clonotype occurred many times. This chain joins TRBV28 and TRBJ2-7, with a possible D match to TRBD2 (7 bases). Between the trimmed V and J ends, which lost 7 bases and 11 bases, there was a span of 18 bases. The CDR3 is 12 amino acids. CDR1 is MDHEN, CDR2 SYDVKM, per germline. The CDR3: CASNTAGAVEYF. The CDR3 coding sequence is TGTGCCAGCAATACGGCGGGGGCGGTGGAGTACTTC.

This clonotype occurred many times. The V and J genes are TRBV2 and TRBJ1-1, with D perhaps matching TRBD1 (6 bases). V lost 7 bases, J lost 7 bases, and 10 bases lay in between. The CDR3 runs to 11 residues. Germline V gene data show CDR1 as SNHLY and CDR2 as FYNNEI. CDR3 region: CASTRTDEAFF. The CDR3 nucleotides are TGTGCCAGCACCCGGACAGATGAAGCTTTCTTT.

The CDR3 coding sequence is TGTGCCAGCAGTCCCTCGACAGGGGACGTGAACTATGGCTACACCTTC. Its protein is CASSPSTGDVNYGYTF. The chain is built from TRBV27 and TRBJ1-2; 8 bases are a match to TRBD1. Trimming took 5 bases from V and 2 from J; bases not matched to a gene: 10. Germline lookup yields CDR1 MNHEY and CDR2 SMNVEV (reference sequence). This CDR3 has 16 residues.

This clonotype was counted at least ten times. The rearrangement links TRBV10-3 to TRBJ1-5, with 7 bases identical to TRBD1. This CDR3 contains 14 residues. Per germline, CDR1 ENHRY and CDR2 SYGVKD. V lost 2 bases and J lost 3; bases outside the gene matches: 1. In DNA form, the CDR3 reads TGTGCCATCAGTGAGGGACAGGACAATCAGCCCCAGCATTTT. Its protein is CAISEGQDNQPQHF.

This chain connects TRBV29-1 to TRBJ1-2; D gene unclear. CDR1 SQVTM and CDR2 ANQGSEA come from the germline V gene. The CDR3 extends over 13 amino acids. V was trimmed by 6 bases and J by 6 bases, leaving 17 bases between them. This chain's CDR3 is CSVQSTPVDGYTF. The CDR3 DNA sequence: TGCAGCGTACAGAGTACTCCGGTGGATGGCTACACCTTC.

This clonotype was observed many times. This chain uses TRBV5-5 with TRBJ1-2, with D possibly being TRBD1 (6 bases). CDR1 SGHKS and CDR2 YYEKEE come from the germline V gene (reference sequence). The CDR3 is 14 residues long. V was cut by 6 bases and J by 7 bases, with 19 bases left in between. The CDR3 loop is CASTGAGDSSGYTF. In DNA form, the CDR3 reads TGTGCCAGCACAGGAGCAGGGGATTCGTCTGGCTACACCTTC.

J is TRBJ1-1 and V is TRBV7-8; D not resolved. CDR3 length equals 11 residues. V was pared by 1 base and J by 9 bases, with 6 bases between. The germline CDR1 and CDR2 sequences are SGHVS and FQNEAQ. CDR3 sequence: CASSLDQKAFF. The DNA for the CDR3 is TGTGCCAGCAGCTTAGATCAAAAAGCTTTCTTT.

About this clonotype itself: A junction boundary mismatches the germline segment, possibly from a read error. The chain employs TRBV10-1 and TRBJ2-7; D remains unclear. The CDR3 extends over 14 amino acids. Germline V CDR1 and CDR2: WNHNN, SYGVQD (reference sequence). The chain's CDR3 is CANSRLTVSYEQYF. As DNA, the CDR3 is TGCGCCAACAGTCGGCTAACGGTCTCCTACGAGCAGTACTTC.

The rearrangement joins TRBV7-2 to TRBJ2-5, with 14 bases matching TRBD2. The CDR3 length is 16 residues. Per the germline V gene, CDR1 is SGHTA and CDR2 is FQGNSA. V lost 0 bases to trimming and J lost 10 bases; unmatched junction nucleotides: 7. The CDR3 reads CASSLAGTSGSADQYF. The DNA of the CDR3 is TGTGCCAGCAGCTTAGCTGGGACTAGCGGGAGCGCGGACCAGTACTTC. Filled out from reference TRBV7-2 and TRBJ2-5, the complete variable domain reads GAGVSQSPSNKVTEKGKDVELRCDPISGHTALYWYRQSLGQGLEFLIYFQGNSAPDKSGLPSDRFSAERTGGSVSTLTIQRTQQEDSAVYLCASSLAGTSGSADQYFGPGTRLLVL.

The table lists this clonotype with a few counts. This chain links TRBV30 with TRBJ1-1; D is ambiguous. Trimming left V 0 bases short and J 1 base short, with 15 bases between. The CDR3 spans 16 residues. CDR1 and CDR2 from the germline V gene are GTSNPN and SVGIG (reference sequence). Here the CDR3 reads CAWSVLVSSTNTEAFF. Here the CDR3 DNA reads TGTGCCTGGAGTGTACTTGTAAGTTCTACGAACACTGAAGCTTTCTTT. Full variable domain (rest looked up from reference TRBV30 and TRBJ1-1): SQTIHQWPATLVQPVGSPLSLECTVEGTSNPNLYWYRQAAGRGLQLLFYSVGIGQISSEVPQNLSASRPQDRQFILSSKKLLLSDSGFYLCAWSVLVSSTNTEAFFGQGTRLTVV.

The chain combines TRBV20-1 with TRBJ1-1, with D maybe TRBD1 (6 bases). Looked up from germline, CDR1 is DFQATT and CDR2 is SNEGSKA (reference sequence). V gave up 0 bases and J gave up 1 base, with 9 bases separating them. The CDR3 is 14 residues long. The CDR3 is CSAREGGQNTEAFF. The CDR3 region has the DNA TGCAGTGCTAGAGAGGGGGGGCAGAACACTGAAGCTTTCTTT.

This rearrangement joins TRBV30 to TRBJ1-2, with 8 bases that match TRBD1. The CDR3 loop spans 14 amino acids. J gave up 8 bases and V 0 bases, and 8 bases lay outside the gene matches. CDR1 is GTSNPN, CDR2 SVGIG, per germline (reference sequence). The CDR3 DNA sequence: TGTGCCTGGAGTGTCCACAGGGGGGATGGGGGCTACACCTTC. It translates to CAWSVHRGDGGYTF.

This clonotype occurred a few times. The rearrangement links TRBV6-2 or TRBV6-3 to TRBJ1-3; unclear D gene. CDR3 size: 14 residues. Germline V CDR1 and CDR2: MNHEY, SVGEGT. V lost 2 bases and J lost 0, with 5 bases in between. The CDR3 reads CASSYGVSGNTIYF. CDR3 DNA sequence: TGTGCCAGCAGTTACGGTGTCTCTGGAAACACCATATATTTT.

This clonotype was seen many times. This chain joins TRBV28 and TRBJ2-5; 7 bases line up with TRBD1. The CDR3 length is 16 residues. Trimming removed 3 bases from V and 4 bases from J; junction bases left unmatched: 11. The germline CDR1 and CDR2 sequences are MDHEN and SYDVKM. This chain's CDR3 is CASSFGTDPTVETQYF. The CDR3 bases are TGTGCCAGCAGTTTTGGGACAGATCCGACCGTAGAGACCCAGTACTTC.

A note on this clonotype: Being one base from a much bigger clone, this may be a read error. This chain uses TRBV6-5 with TRBJ1-5; D remains ambiguous. This CDR3 comprises 12 residues. CDR1 is MNHEY and CDR2 is SVGAGI in the germline V gene. The CDR3 spells CAGSYDTQPQHF. The CDR3 DNA is TGTGCCGGCAGTTACGATACTCAGCCCCAGCATTTT.

The rearrangement links TRBV29-1 to TRBJ1-2, with TRBD1 matching 9 bases. The CDR3 has 14 residues. The V and J ends lost 5 bases and 7 bases, in that order; junction bases with no gene match: 11. The V gene's germline CDR1 is SQVTM and CDR2 ANQGSEA. CDR3 region: CSVSQMGQGGGYTF. In DNA form, the CDR3 reads TGCAGCGTTTCACAGATGGGACAGGGTGGTGGCTACACCTTC.

Regarding this clonotype: This could be a read error, since a much larger clone is one nucleotide away. V gene TRBV7-2 combines with J gene TRBJ1-2, with 9 bases matching TRBD1. CDR1 is SGHTA and CDR2 is FQGNSA in the germline V gene. The V and J ends lost 5 bases and 7 bases, in that order; junction bases with no gene match: 8. The CDR3 runs to 14 residues. The CDR3 here is CASSLQGAIGGYTF. CDR3 bases: TGTGCCAGCAGCCTACAGGGGGCTATTGGTGGCTACACCTTC. The whole variable domain, filled in from reference TRBV7-2 and TRBJ1-2, reads GAGVSQSPSNKVTEKGKDVELRCDPISGHTALYWYRQSLGQGLEFLIYFQGNSAPDKSGLPSDRFSAERTGGSVSTLTIQRTQQEDSAVYLCASSLQGAIGGYTFGSGTRLTVV.

About this clonotype itself: A far larger clone is only one base removed, so a read error is likely. The genes are TRBV2 and TRBJ2-3; 7 positions agree with TRBD2. The DNA end lines up better with TRBJ2-5; the J call may be wrong. Per the germline V gene, CDR1 is SNHLY and CDR2 is FYNNEI. The CDR3 consists of 14 residues. As DNA, the CDR3 is TGTGCCAGCAGTGAAGCCTGGGGGGGAGGGACCCAGTACTTC. Translated, it gives CASSEAWGGGTQYF.